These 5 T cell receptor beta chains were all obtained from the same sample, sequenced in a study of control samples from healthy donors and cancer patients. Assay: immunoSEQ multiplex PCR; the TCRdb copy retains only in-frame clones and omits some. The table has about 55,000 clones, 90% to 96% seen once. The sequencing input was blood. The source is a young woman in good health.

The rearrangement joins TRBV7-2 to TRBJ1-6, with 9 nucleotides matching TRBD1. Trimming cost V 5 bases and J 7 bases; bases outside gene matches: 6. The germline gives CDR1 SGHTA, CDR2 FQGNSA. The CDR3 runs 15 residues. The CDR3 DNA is TGTGCCAGCAGCCCGTTGACAGGGGGGAATTCACCCCTCCACTTT. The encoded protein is CASSPLTGGNSPLHF.

The CDR3 DNA is TGTGCCAGCAGTTACGACAGGGGGAGCACTGAAGCTTTCTTT. It yields the protein CASSYDRGSTEAFF. This chain connects TRBV6-5 to TRBJ1-1; 9 positions match TRBD1. The CDR3 covers 14 residues. V lost 2 bases, J lost 4 bases, and 2 bases stayed unmatched. The V gene's germline CDR1 is MNHEY and CDR2 SVGAGI.

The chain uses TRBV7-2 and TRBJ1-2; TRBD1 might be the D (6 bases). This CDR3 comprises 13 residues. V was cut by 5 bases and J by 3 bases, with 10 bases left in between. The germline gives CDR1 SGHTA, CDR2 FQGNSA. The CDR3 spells CASSIQGDYGYTF. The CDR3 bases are TGTGCCAGCAGCATACAGGGTGACTATGGCTACACCTTC.

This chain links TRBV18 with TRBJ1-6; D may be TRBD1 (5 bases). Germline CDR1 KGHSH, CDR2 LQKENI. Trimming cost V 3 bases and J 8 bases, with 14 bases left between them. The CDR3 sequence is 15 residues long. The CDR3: CASSPEGALYSPLHF. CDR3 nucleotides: TGTGCCAGCTCACCGGAAGGGGCCTTGTATTCACCCCTCCACTTT.

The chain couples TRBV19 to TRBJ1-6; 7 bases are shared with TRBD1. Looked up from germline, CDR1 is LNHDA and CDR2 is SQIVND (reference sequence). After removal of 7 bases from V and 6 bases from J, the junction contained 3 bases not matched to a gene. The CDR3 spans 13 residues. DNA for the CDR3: TGTGCCAGTACGGGACAGACTAATTCACCCCTCCACTTT. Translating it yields CASTGQTNSPLHF.